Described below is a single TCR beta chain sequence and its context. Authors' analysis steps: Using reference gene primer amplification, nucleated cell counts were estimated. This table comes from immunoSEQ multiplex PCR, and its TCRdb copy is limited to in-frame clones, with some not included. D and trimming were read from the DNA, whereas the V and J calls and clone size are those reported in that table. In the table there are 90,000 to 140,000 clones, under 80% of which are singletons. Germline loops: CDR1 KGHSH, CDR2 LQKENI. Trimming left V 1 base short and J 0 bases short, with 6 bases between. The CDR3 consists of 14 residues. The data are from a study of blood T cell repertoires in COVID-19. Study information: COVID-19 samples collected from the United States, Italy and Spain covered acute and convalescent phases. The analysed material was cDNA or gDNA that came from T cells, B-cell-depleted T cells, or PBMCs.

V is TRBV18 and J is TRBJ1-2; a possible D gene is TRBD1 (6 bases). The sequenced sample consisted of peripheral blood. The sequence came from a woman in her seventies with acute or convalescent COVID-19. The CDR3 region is CASSPQGANYGYTF. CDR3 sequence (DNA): TGTGCCAGCTCACCACAGGGGGCTAACTATGGCTACACCTTC.